Listed here are 18 T cell receptor delta chains from one sample, sequenced in a study of γδ T cells in repeated Plasmodium falciparum infection. TCRdb reran clone calling via CATT on the multiplex PCR reads. The data show over 90,000 delta-chain clones, 0.9% to 1% seen once. Gammadelta T cells were flow-sorted from PBMC into Vgamma9/Vdelta2+ and Vdelta2-negative populations for bulk analysis. Material for sequencing was gamma-delta T cells from blood. These receptors were obtained from a pool of human donors (malaria-infected and uninfected, not separated).

A note on this clone: The protein in TCRdb stems from a much larger clone and differs at residue 4 from this DNA's translation, likely a read error; here the protein is translated from the DNA. The chain couples TRDV2 to TRDJ1, with 12 positions matching TRDD3. Germline loops: CDR1 GEAIGNYY, CDR2 EKD. With 4 bases clipped from V and 1 base from J, the junction kept 12 bases outside the gene matches. The CDR3 consists of 18 residues. The CDR3 DNA reads TGTGCCTGTGAAACGATTACTGGGGGATACTCGTCCACCGATAAACTCATCTTT. Residues: CACETITGGYSSTDKLIF.

This clone occurred many times. TCRdb's protein for this DNA is that of a much larger clone and differs from the translation at residue 14, likely a read error; the protein shown is the DNA translation. The CDR3: CACDLRHLENLLGNTPRSDKLIF. In DNA form, the CDR3 reads TGTGCCTGTGACCTTCGCCATCTAGAGAATTTACTGGGGAACACACCCCGCTCCGATAAACTCATCTTT. The chain combines TRDV2 with TRDJ1; 7 bases fit TRDD3. The CDR3 consists of 23 residues. Germline V gene sequence: CDR1 GEAIGNYY, CDR2 EKD. J was trimmed by 3 bases and V by 3 bases; bases with no gene match: 33.

This clone was counted a few times. Given a far larger clone just one base away, this is likely a sequencing read error. Other nucleotide sequences in the sample specify the same CDR3. The CDR3 here is CACDLRHLENLLGDTPRSDKLIF. The CDR3 DNA reads TGTGCCTGTGACCTTCGCCATCTAGAGAATTTACTGGGGGACACTCCCCGCTCCGATAAACTCATCTTT. The chain employs TRDV2 and TRDJ1; 9 bases align to TRDD3. Germline V gene sequence: CDR1 GEAIGNYY, CDR2 EKD. This CDR3 contains 23 residues. J gave up 3 bases and V 3 bases, and 31 bases lay outside the gene matches.

This clone was counted between two and nine times. TCRdb shows a much larger clone's protein in place of this DNA's translation, and the two differ at residue 6, likely through a read error; the protein shown is translated from the DNA. This sequence joins TRDV1 and TRDJ3; unclear D gene. Germline V lookup: CDR1 TSWWSYY, CDR2 QGS. The germline V and J ends were trimmed by 2 bases and 0 bases, with 8 bases remaining between them. The length of the CDR3 is 17 residues. CDR3 sequence: CALGESLLSWDTRQMFF. The CDR3 bases are TGTGCTCTTGGGGAAAGCCTCCTCTCCTGGGACACCCGACAGATGTTTTTC.

This clone was counted many times. Different DNA sequences within this sample yield the same CDR3. The V gene is TRDV2, the J gene TRDJ1; TRDD3 agrees at 13 bases. Germline V CDR1 and CDR2: GEAIGNYY, EKD. The CDR3 is 19 amino acids. V was pared by 3 bases and J by 0 bases, with 12 bases of the junction left unmatched. In DNA, the CDR3 is TGTGCCTGTGACCTGGTAACTGGGGGATACGATACGTACACCGATAAACTCATCTTT. As protein: CACDLVTGGYDTYTDKLIF.

The table lists this clone with a few counts. The TCRdb protein, from a much larger clone, departs from this DNA's translation at residue 18, likely by read error; the protein shown derives from the DNA. V is TRDV1 and J is TRDJ1; 8 bases are a match to TRDD2. The junction had 29 bases not matched to a gene; V was cut back by 2 bases and J by 3 bases. CDR1 and CDR2 from the germline V gene are TSWWSYY and QGS. The CDR3 runs to 23 residues. Here the CDR3 DNA reads TGTGCTCTTGGGGAATTCCGGCGGCCTTCCTATCGTGTCGGGCTACTCTACGCCGATAAACTCATCTTT. Its protein product is CALGEFRRPSYRVGLLYADKLIF.

This clone showed up just a few times. TCRdb assigns this DNA the protein of a much larger clone, which departs from its translation at residue 3; this likely reflects a read error, and the protein shown comes from translating the DNA. The gene calls are TRDV1 and TRDJ2; 11 positions agree with TRDD3. TCRdb supplies no J gene; here it was assigned by aligning the nucleotide sequence to germline. The V gene end was trimmed by 10 bases and the J gene end by 1 base; junction bases not matched to a gene: 23. CDR1 is TSWWSYY, CDR2 QGS, per germline. The CDR3 spans 21 residues. The CDR3, as DNA: TGTGCTCCTACCCTCGCCTCCTCTGGGGGATACAACCCATTTTTGACAGCACAACTCTTCTTT. This gives the protein CAPTLASSGGYNPFLTAQLFF.

This clone turned up a few times. The translation of this DNA and the TCRdb protein of a much larger clone differ at residue 12, probably owing to a read error; the protein shown here is translated from the DNA. The V call is TRDV2, the J call TRDJ1; no clear D gene. The J gene comes from matching the DNA to germline here; TCRdb lacks it. Germline values: CDR1 GEAIGNYY, CDR2 EKD. This CDR3 comprises 16 residues. The germline V and J ends were trimmed by 3 bases and 7 bases, with 23 bases remaining between them. In DNA, the CDR3 is TGTGCCTGTGACCAATGCCGCCCCTCCAAGCCCGGTAAACTCATCTTT. Translated: CACDQCRPSKPGKLIF.

This clone is labeled as medium-sized (0.01 to 0.1%). This sample also contains other DNA sequences that code for the same CDR3. This sequence joins TRDV2 and TRDJ1; 9 bases match TRDD3. Trimming at V came to 3 bases and at J to 2 bases, leaving 9 bases not matched to a gene. The germline CDR1 and CDR2 sequences are GEAIGNYY and EKD. CDR3 length: 16 amino acids. The CDR3 DNA reads TGTGCCTGTGACGTTCTGGGGGATTTTGGGACCGATAAACTCATCTTT. This encodes CACDVLGDFGTDKLIF.

This clone was seen a few times. A single base is all that separates this from a far larger clone, so a read error is likely. The same CDR3 can be traced to other DNA sequences in this sample. CDR3 nucleotide sequence: TGTGCCTGTGACACTGTGGGGGATGCCTTAGCTTTGACAGCACAACTCTTCTTT. Its protein is CACDTVGDALALTAQLFF. The chain combines TRDV2 with TRDJ2; TRDD3 matches 8 bases. The J gene, absent from TCRdb, was called here by matching the DNA to germline. J was trimmed by 0 bases and V by 1 base; bases with no gene match: 9. The CDR3 covers 18 residues. CDR1 is GEAIGNYY, CDR2 EKD, per germline.

This clone was picked up a small number of times. The protein in TCRdb stems from a much larger clone and differs at residue 9 from this DNA's translation, likely a read error; here the protein is translated from the DNA. Distinct nucleotide sequences in the sample also encode this CDR3. The chain combines TRDV2 with TRDJ1; 9 nucleotides align to TRDD3. TCRdb does not report a J gene; here it was assigned by matching the DNA to germline references. The length of the CDR3 is 19 residues. The V gene's germline CDR1 is GEAIGNYY and CDR2 EKD. V shed 0 bases, J shed 0 bases, and the junction held 13 bases outside the gene matches. The CDR3 loop is CACDTLGHAGGWYTDKLIF. DNA of the CDR3: TGTGCCTGTGACACCTTGGGCCATGCTGGGGGATGGTACACCGATAAACTCATCTTT.

Of note for this clone: It differs at one base from a far larger clone, so likely a read error. Other DNA sequences in this specimen translate into the identical CDR3. The chain links TRDV1 to TRDJ1, with 9 bases fitting TRDD3. The V segment lost 8 bases and the J segment 0 bases; nucleotides outside the gene matches: 22. From germline, CDR1 is TSWWSYY and CDR2 QGS. This CDR3 has 20 residues. The CDR3 nucleotides read TGTGCTCTTAGGGGAGGGGGATACCCTGGGATACTGGAGTACACCGATAAACTCATCTTT. Translation: CALRGGGYPGILEYTDKLIF.

Only a few counts were recorded for this clone. A single base is all that separates this from a far larger clone, so a read error is likely. The same CDR3 arises from other DNA sequences in this sample as well. The chain employs TRDV2 and TRDJ1; 9 bases match TRDD3. No J gene is reported in TCRdb; it was inferred here by comparing the DNA with germline. This CDR3 region has 16 residues. Per the germline V gene, CDR1 is GEAIGNYY and CDR2 is EKD. The trim removed 3 bases at V and 5 bases at J, leaving 12 bases unmatched. The CDR3 region has the DNA TGTGCCTGTGACGTTCTGGGGGATTTTGGGACTGATAAACTCATCTTT. Translated: CACDVLGDFGTDKLIF.

This clone has a handful of counts. TCRdb shows a much larger clone's protein in place of this DNA's translation, and the two differ at residue 11, likely through a read error; the protein shown is translated from the DNA. The rearrangement links TRDV1 to TRDJ1; 12 bases match TRDD3. The trim removed 2 bases at V and 2 bases at J, leaving 21 bases unmatched. The CDR3 totals 22 residues. Germline V gene data show CDR1 as TSWWSYY and CDR2 as QGS. The CDR3 here is CALGENDLLSRLGDTCTDKLIF. The CDR3, as DNA: TGTGCTCTTGGGGAAAATGACCTCCTTTCCAGACTGGGGGATACTTGTACCGATAAACTCATCTTT.

This clone was counted a few times. This DNA's translation differs at residue 12 from TCRdb's protein, which comes from a much larger clone; a read error is likely, and the protein shown is translated from the DNA. This rearrangement joins TRDV1 to TRDJ1, with D possibly matching TRDD3 (6 bases). TCRdb carries no J gene annotation; the J gene was assigned here by matching the DNA with germline. Looked up from germline, CDR1 is TSWWSYY and CDR2 is QGS. Trimming shortened V by 2 bases and J by 0 bases, and 22 bases separated the two germline ends. The CDR3 has 19 amino acids. The CDR3 here is CALGERSRPTGTYTDKLIF. The CDR3 coding sequence is TGTGCTCTTGGGGAAAGGAGTAGACCTACTGGGACGTACACCGATAAACTCATCTTT.

As regards this clone: A read error likely explains why the TCRdb protein, taken from a much larger clone, differs from this DNA's translation at residue 13; the protein shown is translated from the DNA. The V gene is TRDV2, the J gene TRDJ2; D is unresolved. The J gene, absent from TCRdb, was called here by matching the DNA to germline. The germline CDR1 and CDR2 sequences are GEAIGNYY and EKD. Trimming removed 0 bases at V and 12 bases at J, with 16 bases between. This CDR3 spans 14 amino acids. The CDR3 sequence is CACDTVLYTDKLFF. CDR3 DNA: TGTGCCTGTGACACCGTTTTGTACACCGATAAACTCTTCTTT.

This clone was seen a few times. A far larger clone is just one base off, so this is likely a read error. The same CDR3 is also encoded by other DNA sequences in this sample. The genes are TRDV2 and TRDJ1; D remains ambiguous. The CDR3 runs to 20 residues. Trimming took off 0 bases at V and 3 bases at J, with 28 bases between the two ends. Germline V CDR1 and CDR2: GEAIGNYY, EKD. The CDR3 region is CACDTGSMRDVPKPSDKLIF. CDR3 in DNA: TGTGCCTGTGACACCGGTTCAATGCGGGACGTTCCAAAGCCCTCCGATAAACTCATCTTT.

This clone was seen only a few times. The amino acid sequence in TCRdb belongs to a much larger clone and departs from this DNA's translation at residue 9, likely a sequencing read error; the sequence shown is translated from the DNA. V usage is TRDV1 and J usage is TRDJ1; TRDD3 aligns across 12 bases. In the absence of a J gene in TCRdb, the DNA was matched to germline to assign it here. Germline V CDR1 and CDR2: TSWWSYY, QGS. Germline trimming cut 0 bases from V and 2 bases from J; bases unmatched to any gene: 28. The CDR3 sequence is 25 residues long. CDR3 nucleotide sequence: TGTGCTCTTGGGGAACTAGTAGGGACGTACCGACACGCCCCAGTACTGGGGGATACTACCGATAAACTCATCTTT. It yields the protein CALGELVGTYRHAPVLGDTTDKLIF.